This TCR beta chain was recorded in a study of T cell responses to AZD1222 COVID-19 vaccine. Findings and limits, study-wide: Reportedly, nearly half of unique spike TCRs recognized epitopes outside B.1.351/B.1.1.7 mutations. Clonal diversity may have been underestimated in mostly white British donors.

Comment on this clone: The antigen is unknown.

Clones were sequenced by immunoSEQ multiplex PCR, and TCRdb holds only the in-frame ones, with some missing. This table has approximately 130,000 clones, approximately 91% appearing once. CDR3 length: 16 amino acids. The V and J ends lost 3 bases and 3 bases respectively, with 12 bases between them. Germline V gene sequence: CDR1 SGHVS, CDR2 FQNEAQ. V and J are TRBV7-8 and TRBJ1-6; a possible D gene is TRBD1 (6 bases). The receptor was derived from an adult who received the AZD1222 COVID-19 vaccine. Sequencing used peripheral blood, obtained 28 days after the second AZD1222 dose. The CDR3, as DNA: TGTGCCAGCAGCTTTTCTCCGGGACACTATAATTCACCCCTCCACTTT. It codes for CASSFSPGHYNSPLHF.